This T cell receptor (beta chain) was documented in a study of T cell changes during pregnancy in multiple sclerosis. The CDR3 is 15 amino acids. The germline gives CDR1 MNHEY, CDR2 SVGAGI. Unmatched junction bases numbered 15, after V lost 8 bases and J lost 6 bases. The protocol was immunoSEQ multiplex PCR, while the TCRdb copy is restricted to in-frame clones and leaves out a portion. The repertoire holds about 30,000 clones, around 90% seen once, with about 0.5% in the top ten. The chain is built from TRBV6-5 and TRBJ2-7; 8 bases align to TRBD2. This clonotype was obtained from a female donor in good health, enrolled as a control in a pregnancy study. Here the sequenced sample was CD4+ T cells from peripheral blood mononuclear cells, taken in the third trimester of pregnancy. The CDR3 is CASRPPGGASVEQYF. CDR3 bases: TGTGCCAGCCGACCGCCCGGGGGGGCCTCTGTCGAGCAGTACTTC.